This TCR beta chain derives from a study of OX40 agonist ivuxolimab in advanced cancers. A note on the overall study: The costimulatory receptor OX40 (CD134) was targeted by ivuxolimab, a fully human IgG2 agonistic monoclonal antibody. Intravenous ivuxolimab was administered to patients every 2 weeks at six dose levels: 0.01, 0.1, 0.3, 1.5, 3 and 10 mg/kg. Among the roughly 54 dose-escalation patients, around 20 had hepatocellular carcinoma, 15 or so melanoma, 9 renal cell carcinoma and 9 head and neck cancer. A male proportion of roughly 80% and a mean age of about 60 years, ranging from about 20 to 79, were recorded for the dose-escalation cohort. Prior anti-PD-1, anti-PD-L1 or anti-CTLA-4 therapy was permitted, and approximately 42% of dose-escalation patients had received checkpoint inhibitors. Partial responses occurred in three dose-escalation patients: two with cutaneous melanoma and one with hepatocellular carcinoma. Peripheral TCRbeta sequencing aimed to test whether ivuxolimab altered TCR sequence diversity and caused clonal T-cell expansion. The paper covers the monotherapy dose-escalation part of the phase I ivuxolimab trial, which included N ≈ 50 patients. Summary of the overall study and its limitations: At doses of 0.1 to 3.0 mg/kg, clonal expansion of both CD4+ and CD8+ blood T cells was observed from baseline to week 6. Antigen specificity was not determined for the clonally expanded peripheral T cells. Low levels of normalized T-cell clonal expansion were also shown by some nonresponding patients. After ivuxolimab, CD8+ T cells had more expanded clones than CD4+ T cells on average. In the 0.1-3.0 mg/kg groups, partial responders were among the patients with the lowest normalized peripheral clonal expansion, particularly in CD8+ T cells.

Concerning this clone: Its antigen is not yet known. No much larger clone exists at a distance of one base, and base qualities are not known.

The trial excluded patients who had a history of autoimmune disease or who were on systemic immunosuppression. In every dose cohort, peripheral blood was drawn for TCR sequencing at baseline, cycle 4 day 1, and cycle 7 day 1. Samples were obtained from an open-label, multicenter, first-in-human phase I dose-escalation trial of ivuxolimab. Adults with locally advanced or metastatic melanoma, renal cell, hepatocellular, or head and neck squamous cell carcinoma were enrolled in the trial. CD4+ and CD8+ T cells were sorted separately from peripheral blood before TCR sequencing. For sequencing of the TCRbeta CDR3 region, genomic DNA was extracted from the sorted cells. The immunoSEQ Assay was used to sequence the TCRbeta CDR3 regions. TCRdb retrieved this table from immuneACCESS and kept in-frame rearrangements only. Not all clones are present; in checked studies, unresolved V genes account for under half, and no reason is known for the remainder. The sample table shows some 80,000 clones, and 70% to 85% are seen once. The top ten clonotypes cover under 8% of the sample.

The germline V gene yields SGHTS for CDR1 and YDEGEE for CDR2. The CDR3 starts with the cysteine, ends with the phenylalanine, and has 10 residues. The entry retains the CDR3 DNA only, 30 bases that are in frame from base 1. At the junction V is shortened by 6 bases and J by 7 bases; bases outside the gene matches: 1. Sequenced here: CD4+ or CD8+ T cells sorted from blood, sampled in a trial of the OX40 agonist ivuxolimab. Here the chain combines TRBV5-8 and TRBJ2-7; 7 middle bases align to TRBD1. The receptor was derived from an adult with an advanced solid tumor such as melanoma, head and neck, liver or kidney cancer. The bases are TGTGCCAGCAAGGGGGCTGAGCAGTACTTC. Its coded protein is CASKGAEQYF. With all but the CDR3 taken from the reference TRBV5-8 and TRBJ2-7 genes, the full variable domain is: EAGVTQSPTHLIKTRGQQATLRCSPISGHTSVYWYQQALGLGLQFLLWYDEGEERNRGNFPPRFSGRQFPNYSSELNVNALELEDSALYLCASKGAEQYFGPGTRLTVT.